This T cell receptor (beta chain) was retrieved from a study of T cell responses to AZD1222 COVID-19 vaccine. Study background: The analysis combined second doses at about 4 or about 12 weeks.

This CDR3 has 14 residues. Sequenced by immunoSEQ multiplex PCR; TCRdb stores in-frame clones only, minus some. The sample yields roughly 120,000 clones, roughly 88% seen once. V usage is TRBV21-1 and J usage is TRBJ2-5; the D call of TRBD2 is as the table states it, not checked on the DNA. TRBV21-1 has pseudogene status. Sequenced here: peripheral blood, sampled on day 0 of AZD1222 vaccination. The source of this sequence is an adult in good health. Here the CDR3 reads CASSLNGGKETQYF. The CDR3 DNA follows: TGTGCCAGCAGCCTCAACGGGGGAAAGGAGACCCAGTACTTC.